The next 4 T cell receptor beta chains were all read from a single sample in a study of blood T cell repertoires in COVID-19. Repertoires were generated with immunoSEQ multiplex PCR, while TCRdb's copy carries only in-frame clones and drops some. The data show around 300,000 clones, 90% seen once. The sample was peripheral blood. Every receptor here comes from a young woman with COVID-19, enrolled during active disease.

This rearrangement joins TRBV27 to TRBJ2-1, with 9 nucleotides matching TRBD2. The CDR3 extends over 14 amino acids. The V gene's germline CDR1 is MNHEY and CDR2 SMNVEV (reference sequence). The ends lost 3 bases at V and 6 bases at J; junction bases unmatched: 3. CDR3 sequence reads: CASSFTSGPNEQFF. The CDR3 DNA is TGTGCCAGCAGTTTTACTAGCGGGCCCAATGAGCAGTTCTTC.

The chain uses TRBV28 and TRBJ2-7; the match to TRBD1 covers 9 bases. The V gene end was trimmed by 6 bases and the J gene end by 3 bases; junction bases not matched to a gene: 6. The CDR3 extends over 14 amino acids. The germline V gene encodes CDR1 MDHEN and CDR2 SYDVKM. The CDR3 DNA reads as TGTGCCAGCAGGCTACAGGGGGCGGTCTACGAGCAGTACTTC. It is translated as CASRLQGAVYEQYF.

The chain carries TRBV19 and TRBJ1-6; D ambiguous. The CDR3 loop spans 14 amino acids. V was trimmed by 7 bases and J by 3 bases, leaving 10 bases between them. Germline V gene data show CDR1 as LNHDA and CDR2 as SQIVND (reference sequence). CDR3 sequence (DNA): TGTGCCAGTACCCCCGGTCACTATAATTCACCCCTCCACTTT. This gives the protein CASTPGHYNSPLHF.

The DNA of the CDR3 is TGCGCCAGCAGCTTCAGGGAGGCTAATGAAAAACTGTTTTTT. Residues: CASSFREANEKLFF. The chain has TRBV4-1 and TRBJ1-4; the D gene is possibly TRBD1 (5 bases). The V end lost 5 bases, the J end lost 3 bases, and 10 bases lay between the germline ends. The length of the CDR3 is 14 residues. The germline gives CDR1 MGHRA, CDR2 YSYEKL.